This T cell receptor beta chain was sequenced during a study of blood T cell repertoires in COVID-19. At the level of the study: Donors in the United States, Italy and Spain gave samples during acute or convalescent COVID-19. PBMCs, B-cell-depleted T cells, or T cells provided the cDNA or gDNA that made up the material.

The CDR3 has 15 residues. V was shortened by 1 base and J by 4 bases, with 13 bases between the two germline ends. CDR1 is GTSNPN, CDR2 SVGIG, per germline (reference sequence). This clone showed up just a few times. In the original analysis: Reference gene primer amplification in the assay estimated nucleated cell counts. Assay used: immunoSEQ multiplex PCR; TCRdb lists only in-frame clones, some missing. That table is the source of V, J and clone size, and D and trimming were worked out from the DNA. This table holds around 150,000 clones, roughly 90% found once. The sequencing input was peripheral blood. This TCR was sampled from a man between 60 and 75 years old with acute or convalescent COVID-19. The chain recombines TRBV30 with TRBJ2-2, with D possibly being TRBD2 (5 bases). The CDR3 coding sequence is TGTGCCTGGAGTGACAAGAGCGGAGCCACCGGGGAGCTGTTTTTT. Translation gives CAWSDKSGATGELFF.